This is a list of T cell receptor beta chains from one sample in a study of PD-1 blockade in classical Hodgkin lymphoma. The method was immunoSEQ multiplex PCR; TCRdb's version includes in-frame clones alone and lacks a portion of them. The data contain about 89,000 clones, 90% of them seen just once; the ten biggest clones take up 2.9%. The specimen comprised peripheral blood mononuclear cells (PBMCs), sampled before the fourth cycle of nivolumab. These receptors came from a human donor with classical Hodgkin lymphoma. Each CDR3 is given with its conserved first and last residue. D genes are given only for firm matches. Not all rows give a size; the values are once, few, many and, for expanded clones, a class.

size: .
J: TRBJ2-7
D: .
length: 15
V: TRBV5-6
CDR3: CASSLGGQTLYEQYF
DNA: TGTGCCAGCAGCTTGGGGGGCCAAACACTCTACGAGCAGTACTTC

size: medium-sized
J: TRBJ1-2
D: .
length: 14
V: TRBV7-8
CDR3: CASSSTREGYGYTF
DNA: TGTGCCAGCAGCTCAACCCGGGAGGGCTATGGCTACACCTTC

size: .
J: TRBJ1-1
D: .
length: 16
V: TRBV30
CDR3: CAWSRWTPLPRTEAFF
DNA: TGTGCCTGGAGCCGGTGGACCCCCCTTCCGCGGACTGAAGCTTTCTTT

size: .
J: TRBJ2-3
D: .
length: 14
V: TRBV10-3
CDR3: CAIRGGAGTDTQYF
DNA: TGTGCCATCCGCGGCGGGGCCGGCACAGATACGCAGTATTTT

size: .
J: TRBJ2-7
D: .
length: 16
V: TRBV4-2
CDR3: CASSQEQRGRPYEQYF
DNA: TGTGCCAGCAGCCAAGAACAGCGCGGAAGACCCTACGAGCAGTACTTC

size: few
J: TRBJ2-2
D: .
length: 16
V: TRBV2
CDR3: CASSEVGGRRGGELFF
DNA: TGTGCCAGCAGTGAAGTAGGGGGGCGTAGAGGCGGGGAGCTGTTTTTT

size: .
J: TRBJ1-1
D: .
length: 12
V: TRBV7-8
CDR3: CASSQTASEAFF
DNA: TGTGCCAGCAGCCAGACGGCGAGTGAAGCTTTCTTT

size: .
J: TRBJ2-5
D: TRBD1
length: 17
V: TRBV4-2
CDR3: CASSQLYSQGVRETQYF
DNA: TGTGCCAGCAGCCAACTCTATTCTCAGGGGGTTAGAGAGACCCAGTACTTC

size: .
J: TRBJ2-1
D: TRBD2
length: 16
V: TRBV7-2
CDR3: CASNKPAGLSYNEQFF
DNA: TGTGCCAGCAACAAACCAGCGGGACTAAGCTACAATGAGCAGTTCTTC

size: .
J: TRBJ1-5
D: TRBD1
length: 16
V: TRBV19
CDR3: CASSIEGTGYYQPQHF
DNA: TGTGCCAGTAGTATAGAAGGGACAGGGTATTATCAGCCCCAGCATTTT

size: .
J: TRBJ1-3
D: TRBD1
length: 15
V: TRBV30
CDR3: CAWRITGASGNTIYF
DNA: TGTGCCTGGAGGATAACAGGGGCCTCTGGAAACACCATATATTTT

size: .
J: TRBJ1-2
D: .
length: 16
V: TRBV11-2
CDR3: CASSSNQGMGDYGYTF
DNA: TGTGCCAGCAGCTCAAATCAGGGGATGGGGGACTATGGCTACACCTTC

size: .
J: TRBJ1-2
D: TRBD1
length: 17
V: TRBV27
CDR3: CASSSRQGMGANYGYTF
DNA: TGTGCCAGCAGTTCACGACAGGGAATGGGTGCTAACTATGGCTACACCTTC

size: .
J: TRBJ1-5
D: TRBD1
length: 14
V: TRBV2
CDR3: CASSSGGEGQPQHF
DNA: TGTGCCAGCAGCTCAGGGGGCGAGGGACAGCCCCAGCATTTT

size: .
J: TRBJ2-5
D: .
length: 13
V: TRBV30
CDR3: CAWNPDSPETQYF
DNA: TGTGCCTGGAACCCGGACAGCCCAGAGACCCAGTACTTC

size: few
J: TRBJ1-5
D: .
length: 13
V: TRBV30
CDR3: CAWSEQSNQPQHF
DNA: TGTGCCTGGAGTGAACAGTCCAATCAGCCCCAGCATTTT

size: .
J: TRBJ1-4
D: .
length: 14
V: TRBV2
CDR3: CASSDGVTNEKLFF
DNA: TGTGCCAGCAGTGATGGAGTCACTAATGAAAAACTGTTTTTT

size: .
J: TRBJ2-5
D: TRBD2
length: 15
V: TRBV7-8
CDR3: CASSLLAGTQETQYF
DNA: TGTGCCAGCAGCTTGCTAGCGGGGACCCAAGAGACCCAGTACTTC

size: once
J: TRBJ2-5
D: TRBD2
length: 16
V: TRBV28
CDR3: CASSSPQGLAGETQYF
DNA: TGTGCCAGCAGTTCTCCCCAGGGACTAGCGGGAGAGACCCAGTACTTC

size: .
J: TRBJ1-2
D: .
length: 14
V: TRBV11-2
CDR3: CASSLSPTSGGYTF
DNA: TGTGCCAGCAGCCTTAGTCCCACGAGCGGTGGCTACACCTTC

size: .
J: TRBJ1-2
D: .
length: 13
V: TRBV2
CDR3: CAGKPGNNYGYTF
DNA: TGTGCCGGTAAACCGGGAAACAACTATGGCTACACCTTC

size: .
J: TRBJ2-7
D: .
length: 14
V: TRBV11-2
CDR3: CASSLTRGAYEQYF
DNA: TGTGCCAGCAGCTTAACGCGGGGCGCCTACGAGCAGTACTTC

size: .
J: TRBJ1-2
D: .
length: 13
V: TRBV6-6
CDR3: CATDLGGFYGYTF
DNA: TGTGCCACCGATCTTGGGGGGTTCTACGGCTACACCTTC

size: .
J: TRBJ1-2
D: .
length: 14
V: TRBV7-2
CDR3: CASSLVQGSHGYTF
DNA: TGTGCCAGCAGCTTAGTTCAGGGGTCACATGGCTACACCTTC

size: .
J: TRBJ1-6
D: .
length: 13
V: TRBV30
CDR3: CAWGQGRLTPLHF
DNA: TGTGCCTGGGGGCAGGGAAGATTAACACCCCTCCACTTT

size: .
J: TRBJ2-6
D: .
length: 17
V: TRBV27
CDR3: CASSLRLGTAGANVLTF
DNA: TGTGCCAGCAGCCTCCGGCTGGGAACGGCTGGGGCCAACGTCCTGACTTTC

size: .
J: TRBJ2-7
D: .
length: 14
V: TRBV7-6
CDR3: CASSLGWGAYEQYF
DNA: TGTGCCAGCAGCTTAGGTTGGGGTGCCTACGAGCAGTACTTC

size: .
J: TRBJ2-4
D: .
length: 17
V: TRBV7-8
CDR3: CASSLEGFRSAKNIQYF
DNA: TGTGCCAGCAGCTTAGAGGGCTTCAGAAGCGCCAAAAACATTCAGTACTTC

size: few
J: TRBJ1-4
D: TRBD1
length: 13
V: TRBV19
CDR3: CASRMDRDEKLFF
DNA: TGTGCCAGTAGAATGGACAGGGACGAAAAACTGTTTTTT

size: .
J: TRBJ2-7
D: TRBD2
length: 15
V: TRBV9
CDR3: CASSFSGGASYEQYF
DNA: TGTGCCAGCAGCTTCAGCGGGGGCGCCTCCTACGAGCAGTACTTC

size: .
J: TRBJ1-3
D: .
length: 16
V: TRBV7-6
CDR3: CASSLGTQGAGNTIYF
DNA: TGTGCCAGCAGCTTAGGTACCCAGGGAGCCGGAAACACCATATATTTT

size: .
J: TRBJ2-7
D: .
length: 12
V: TRBV5-5
CDR3: CASVGATYEQYF
DNA: TGTGCCAGCGTGGGGGCAACCTACGAGCAGTACTTC

size: .
J: TRBJ2-7
D: .
length: 15
V: TRBV14
CDR3: CASSEVPRGSYEQYF
DNA: TGTGCCAGCAGCGAGGTACCCAGGGGCTCCTACGAGCAGTACTTC

size: .
J: TRBJ2-7
D: .
length: 14
V: TRBV5-1
CDR3: CASSLARRSYEQYF
DNA: TGCGCCAGCAGCTTGGCTAGGAGGTCCTACGAGCAGTACTTC

size: .
J: TRBJ2-7
D: .
length: 13
V: TRBV7-9
CDR3: CASRWDPSYEQYF
DNA: TGTGCCAGCAGGTGGGATCCCTCCTACGAGCAGTACTTC

size: .
J: TRBJ1-6
D: TRBD1
length: 15
V: TRBV9
CDR3: CASSVVGQGGSPLHF
DNA: TGTGCCAGCAGCGTAGTGGGACAGGGTGGCTCACCCCTCCACTTT

size: .
J: TRBJ2-7
D: .
length: 15
V: TRBV9
CDR3: CASSPKRGGRNEQYF
DNA: TGTGCCAGCAGCCCCAAGAGGGGGGGGAGAAACGAGCAGTACTTC

size: .
J: TRBJ1-4
D: .
length: 17
V: TRBV4-1
CDR3: CASSQEPGGTTHEKLFF
DNA: TGCGCCAGCAGCCAAGAGCCCGGGGGAACCACGCACGAAAAACTGTTTTTT

size: .
J: TRBJ1-4
D: .
length: 13
V: TRBV9
CDR3: CASSVGQNEKLFF
DNA: TGTGCCAGCAGCGTAGGTCAGAATGAAAAACTGTTTTTT

size: .
J: TRBJ1-4
D: TRBD1
length: 14
V: TRBV9
CDR3: CASSTGATNEKLFF
DNA: TGTGCCAGCAGCACAGGGGCTACTAATGAAAAACTGTTTTTT

size: once
J: TRBJ1-1
D: .
length: 11
V: TRBV6-5
CDR3: CASGRGTEAFF
DNA: TGTGCCAGCGGGAGGGGCACTGAAGCTTTCTTT

size: few
J: TRBJ2-1
D: .
length: 11
V: TRBV20-1
CDR3: CSARVYNEQFF
DNA: TGCAGTGCTAGAGTGTACAATGAGCAGTTCTTC

size: .
J: TRBJ2-3
D: TRBD2
length: 14
V: TRBV27
CDR3: CASSERGARDTQYF
DNA: TGTGCCAGCAGTGAGCGGGGGGCGCGAGATACGCAGTATTTT

size: .
J: TRBJ2-2
D: .
length: 16
V: TRBV7-6
CDR3: CASSLGQSGLTGELFF
DNA: TGTGCCAGCAGCTTGGGCCAATCGGGTCTCACCGGGGAGCTGTTTTTT

size: .
J: TRBJ2-7
D: .
length: 14
V: TRBV7-9
CDR3: CASSQGTGTYEQYF
DNA: TGTGCCAGCAGCCAAGGGACGGGGACCTACGAGCAGTACTTC